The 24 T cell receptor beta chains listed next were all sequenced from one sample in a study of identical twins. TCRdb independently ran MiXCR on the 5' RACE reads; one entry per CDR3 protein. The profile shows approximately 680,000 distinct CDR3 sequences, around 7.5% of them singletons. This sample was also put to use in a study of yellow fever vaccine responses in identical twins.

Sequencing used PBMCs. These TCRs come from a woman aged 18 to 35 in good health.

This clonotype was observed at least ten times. In DNA form, the CDR3 reads TGTGCCAGCAGCCAGGGAGGGACCCAGTACTTC. As protein: CASSQGGTQYF. The V and J genes are TRBV14 and TRBJ2-5; D is perhaps TRBD2 (6 bases). This CDR3 contains 11 residues. Trimming left V 3 bases short and J 7 bases short, with 6 bases between. From germline, CDR1 is SGHDN and CDR2 FVKESK.

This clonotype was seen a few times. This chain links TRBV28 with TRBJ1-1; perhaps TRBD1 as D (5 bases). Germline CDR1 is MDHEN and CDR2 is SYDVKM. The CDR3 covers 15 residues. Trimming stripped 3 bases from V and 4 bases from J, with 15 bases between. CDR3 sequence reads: CASSLYSKRGTEAFF. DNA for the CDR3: TGTGCCAGCAGTTTGTACTCCAAGAGGGGCACTGAAGCTTTCTTT.

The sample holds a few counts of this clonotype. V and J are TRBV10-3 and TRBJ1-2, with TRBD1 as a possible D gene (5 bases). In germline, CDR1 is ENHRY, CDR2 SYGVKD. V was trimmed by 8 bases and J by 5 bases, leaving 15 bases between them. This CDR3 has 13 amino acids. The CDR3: CAIAGANNYGYTF. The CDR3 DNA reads TGTGCCATCGCCGGGGCCAACAATTATGGCTACACCTTC.

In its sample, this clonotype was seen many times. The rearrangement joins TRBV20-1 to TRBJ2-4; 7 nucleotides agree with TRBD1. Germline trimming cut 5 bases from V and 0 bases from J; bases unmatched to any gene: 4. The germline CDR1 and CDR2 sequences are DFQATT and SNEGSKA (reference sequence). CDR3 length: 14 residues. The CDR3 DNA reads TGCAGTGCTCGGACAGGAGTAGCCAAAAACATTCAGTACTTC. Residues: CSARTGVAKNIQYF.

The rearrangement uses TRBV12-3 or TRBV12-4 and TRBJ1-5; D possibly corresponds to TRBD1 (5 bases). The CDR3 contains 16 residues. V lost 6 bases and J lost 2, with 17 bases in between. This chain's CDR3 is CASSFMGVGGNQPQHF. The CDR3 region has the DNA TGTGCCAGCAGCTTCATGGGGGTTGGGGGCAATCAGCCCCAGCATTTT.

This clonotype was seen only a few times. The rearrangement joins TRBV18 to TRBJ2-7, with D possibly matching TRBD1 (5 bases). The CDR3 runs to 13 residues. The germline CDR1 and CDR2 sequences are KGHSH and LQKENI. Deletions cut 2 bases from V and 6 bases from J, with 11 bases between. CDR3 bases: TGTGCCAGCTCACCATCCAGGGTCTCCGAGCAGTACTTC. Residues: CASSPSRVSEQYF.

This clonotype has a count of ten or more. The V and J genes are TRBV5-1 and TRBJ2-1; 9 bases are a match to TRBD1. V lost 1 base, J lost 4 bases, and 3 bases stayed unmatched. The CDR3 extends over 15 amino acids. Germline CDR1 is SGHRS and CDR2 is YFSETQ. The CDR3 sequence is CASSLNGQGYNEQFF. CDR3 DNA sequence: TGCGCCAGCAGCTTGAACGGACAGGGGTACAATGAGCAGTTCTTC. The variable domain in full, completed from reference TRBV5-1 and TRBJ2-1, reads KAGVTQTPRYLIKTRGQQVTLSCSPISGHRSVSWYQQTPGQGLQFLFEYFSETQRNKGNFPGRFSGRQFSNSRSEMNVSTLELGDSALYLCASSLNGQGYNEQFFGPGTRLTVL.

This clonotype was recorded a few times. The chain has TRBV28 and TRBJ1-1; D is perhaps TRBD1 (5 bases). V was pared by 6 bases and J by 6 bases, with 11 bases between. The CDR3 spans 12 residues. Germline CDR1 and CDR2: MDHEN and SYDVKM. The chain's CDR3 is CASRGQVAEAFF. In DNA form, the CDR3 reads TGTGCCAGCAGAGGACAAGTCGCTGAAGCTTTCTTT.

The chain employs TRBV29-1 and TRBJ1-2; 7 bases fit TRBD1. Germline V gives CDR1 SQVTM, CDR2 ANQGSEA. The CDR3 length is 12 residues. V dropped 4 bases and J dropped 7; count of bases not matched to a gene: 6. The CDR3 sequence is CSVVTGDGGYTF. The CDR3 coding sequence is TGCAGCGTTGTAACAGGGGACGGTGGCTACACCTTC.

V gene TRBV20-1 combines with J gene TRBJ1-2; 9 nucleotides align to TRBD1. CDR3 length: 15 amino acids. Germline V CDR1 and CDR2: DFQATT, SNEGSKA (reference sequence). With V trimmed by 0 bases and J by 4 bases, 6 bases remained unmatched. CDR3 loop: CSARETGGATYGYTF. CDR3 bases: TGCAGTGCTAGAGAAACAGGGGGCGCAACCTATGGCTACACCTTC.

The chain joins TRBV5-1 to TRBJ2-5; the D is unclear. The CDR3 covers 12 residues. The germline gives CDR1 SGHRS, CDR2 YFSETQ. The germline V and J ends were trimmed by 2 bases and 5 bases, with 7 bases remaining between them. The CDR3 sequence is CASSFGYETQYF. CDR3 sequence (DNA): TGCGCCAGCAGCTTCGGGTATGAGACCCAGTACTTC.

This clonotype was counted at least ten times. The CDR3 here is CASSPSGSEQYF. Written as DNA, the CDR3 is TGTGCCAGCAGTCCCTCGGGTTCCGAGCAGTACTTC. The J gene is TRBJ2-7, the V gene TRBV12-3 or TRBV12-4; D is undetermined. V was shortened by 5 bases and J by 6 bases, with 11 bases between the two germline ends. The CDR3 is made up of 12 amino acids.

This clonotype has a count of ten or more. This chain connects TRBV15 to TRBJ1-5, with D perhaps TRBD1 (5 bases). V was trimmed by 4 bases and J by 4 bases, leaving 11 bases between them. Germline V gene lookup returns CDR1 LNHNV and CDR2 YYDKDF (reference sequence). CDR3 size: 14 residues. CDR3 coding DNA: TGTGCCACCAGCATCGGGACCGAAAATCAGCCCCAGCATTTT. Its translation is CATSIGTENQPQHF.

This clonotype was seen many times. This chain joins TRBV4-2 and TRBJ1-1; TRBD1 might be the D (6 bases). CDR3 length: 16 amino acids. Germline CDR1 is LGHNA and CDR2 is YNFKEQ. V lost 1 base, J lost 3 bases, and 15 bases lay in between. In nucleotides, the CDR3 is TGTGCCAGCAGCCAAGCTCGGGACAAAGTTTACACTGAAGCTTTCTTT. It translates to CASSQARDKVYTEAFF.

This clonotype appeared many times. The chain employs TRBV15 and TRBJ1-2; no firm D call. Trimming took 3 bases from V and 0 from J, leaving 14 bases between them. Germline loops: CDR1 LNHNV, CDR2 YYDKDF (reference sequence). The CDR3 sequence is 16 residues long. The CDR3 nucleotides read TGTGCCACCAGCAGCGATGGCGGGGATGCTAACTATGGCTACACCTTC. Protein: CATSSDGGDANYGYTF. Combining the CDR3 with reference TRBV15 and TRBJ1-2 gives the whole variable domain DAMVIQNPRYQVTQFGKPVTLSCSQTLNHNVMYWYQQKSSQAPKLLFHYYDKDFNNEADTPDNFQSRRPNTSFCFLDIRSPGLGDTAMYLCATSSDGGDANYGYTFGSGTRLTVV.

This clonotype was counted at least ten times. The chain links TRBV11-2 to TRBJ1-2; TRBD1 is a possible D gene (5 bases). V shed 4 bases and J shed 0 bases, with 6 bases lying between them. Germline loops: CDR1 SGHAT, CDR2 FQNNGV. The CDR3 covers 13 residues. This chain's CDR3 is CASSWDPNYGYTF. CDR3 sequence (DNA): TGTGCCAGCAGCTGGGACCCTAACTATGGCTACACCTTC.

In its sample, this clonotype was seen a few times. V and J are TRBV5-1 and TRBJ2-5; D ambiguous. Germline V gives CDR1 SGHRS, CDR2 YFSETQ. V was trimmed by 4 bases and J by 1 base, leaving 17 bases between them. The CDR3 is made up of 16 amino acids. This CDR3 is CASSPSFLSLQETQYF. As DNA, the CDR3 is TGCGCCAGCAGCCCCTCCTTCCTGAGCCTCCAAGAGACCCAGTACTTC. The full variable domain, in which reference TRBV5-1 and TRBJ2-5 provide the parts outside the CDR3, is KAGVTQTPRYLIKTRGQQVTLSCSPISGHRSVSWYQQTPGQGLQFLFEYFSETQRNKGNFPGRFSGRQFSNSRSEMNVSTLELGDSALYLCASSPSFLSLQETQYFGPGTRLLVL.

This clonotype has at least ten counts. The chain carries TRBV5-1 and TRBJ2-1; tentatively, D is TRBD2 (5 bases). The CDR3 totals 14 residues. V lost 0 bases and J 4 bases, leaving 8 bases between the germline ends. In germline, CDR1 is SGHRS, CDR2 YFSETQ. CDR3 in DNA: TGCGCCAGCAGCTTGGTGGGAGATTACAATGAGCAGTTCTTC. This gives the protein CASSLVGDYNEQFF.

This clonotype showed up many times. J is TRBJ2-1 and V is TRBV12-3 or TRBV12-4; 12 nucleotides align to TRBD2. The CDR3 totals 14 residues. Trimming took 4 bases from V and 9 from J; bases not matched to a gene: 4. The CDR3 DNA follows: TGTGCCAGCAGTTCTAGCGGGGGGGCAGGTGAGCAGTTCTTC. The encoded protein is CASSSSGGAGEQFF.

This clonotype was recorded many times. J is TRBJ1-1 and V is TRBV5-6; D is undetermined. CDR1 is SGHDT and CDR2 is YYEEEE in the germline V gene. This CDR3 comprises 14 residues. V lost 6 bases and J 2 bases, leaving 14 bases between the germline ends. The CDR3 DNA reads TGTGCCAGCACATTCAGGTCACCTAACACTGAAGCTTTCTTT. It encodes CASTFRSPNTEAFF.

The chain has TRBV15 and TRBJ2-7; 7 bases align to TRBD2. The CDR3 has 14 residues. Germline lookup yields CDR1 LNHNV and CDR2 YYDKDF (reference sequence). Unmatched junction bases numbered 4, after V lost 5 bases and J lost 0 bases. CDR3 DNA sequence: TGTGCCACCAGCCCCCGGACTAGCTCCTACGAGCAGTACTTC. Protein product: CATSPRTSSYEQYF.

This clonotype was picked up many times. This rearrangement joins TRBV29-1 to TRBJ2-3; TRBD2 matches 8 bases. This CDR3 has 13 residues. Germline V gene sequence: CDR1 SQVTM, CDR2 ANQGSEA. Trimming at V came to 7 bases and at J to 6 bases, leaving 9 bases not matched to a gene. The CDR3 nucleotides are TGCAGCGCTCAAACTAGCGGCCCGGATACGCAGTATTTT. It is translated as CSAQTSGPDTQYF.

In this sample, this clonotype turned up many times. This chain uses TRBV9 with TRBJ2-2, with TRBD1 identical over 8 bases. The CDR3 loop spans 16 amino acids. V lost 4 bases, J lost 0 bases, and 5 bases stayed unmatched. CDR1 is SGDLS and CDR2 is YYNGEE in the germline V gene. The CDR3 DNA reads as TGTGCCAGCAGCCCGACAGGGGTCACGAACACCGGGGAGCTGTTTTTT. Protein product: CASSPTGVTNTGELFF.

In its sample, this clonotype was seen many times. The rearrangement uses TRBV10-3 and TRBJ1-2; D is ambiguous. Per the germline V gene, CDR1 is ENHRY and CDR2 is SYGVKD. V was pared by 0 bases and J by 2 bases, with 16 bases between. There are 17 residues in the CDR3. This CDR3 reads CAISESKGGSRNYGYTF. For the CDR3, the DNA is TGTGCCATCAGTGAGTCGAAGGGAGGATCGAGAAACTATGGCTACACCTTC.